This note documents a single T cell receptor (beta chain) sequence. The sample is drawn from a study of blood T cell repertoires in COVID-19. As for the study in general: Italy, Spain and the United States were the sources of the convalescent and acute COVID-19 samples. In each case, the material was cDNA or gDNA derived from T cells, B-cell-depleted T cells, or PBMCs.

In the original workflow: The authors estimated nucleated cell counts from reference gene primer amplification. TCRdb's copy holds only in-frame clones and misses some; the assay was immunoSEQ multiplex PCR. That table supplies the V and J calls and clone size; D and trimming were determined from the DNA. The sample consists of 150,000 to 200,000 clones, less than 85% of them appearing once. The source of this sequence is a human donor in a cohort sampled during active COVID-19. The sample was peripheral blood.

CDR3 DNA sequence: TGCGCCAGCAGTGAGGGGACAGAGGATGAGCAGTTCTTC. Protein sequence: CASSEGTEDEQFF. V and J are TRBV10-1 and TRBJ2-1; 7 nucleotides line up with TRBD1. The ends lost 2 bases at V and 8 bases at J; junction bases unmatched: 3. This CDR3 spans 13 amino acids. The germline gives CDR1 WNHNN, CDR2 SYGVQD (reference sequence).